The rows below give T cell receptor beta chains drawn from one sample of a study of CD8 T cells in ankylosing spondylitis. Using its own MiXCR run on the 5' RACE reads, TCRdb lists one record per CDR3 protein. The sample includes 670,000 or so distinct CDR3 sequences, around 17% of them seen just once. Sequencing used blood, either unsorted or a sorted T cell fraction (not recorded which). The origin of the receptors is a male donor with ankylosing spondylitis. CDR3s include the opening cysteine and the closing phenylalanine or tryptophan. A D gene is named only where the DNA matches it firmly. Size is stated for part of the rows, as once, few or many counts, or as a class when the clone is expanded.

clone_size,v_call,d_call,j_call,cdr3_aa,cdr3_nt
many,TRBV12-3/TRBV12-4,NA,TRBJ2-5,CASSRYQETQYF,TGTGCCAGCAGTCGGTACCAAGAGACCCAGTACTTC
NA,TRBV7-2,NA,TRBJ2-5,CASSKDGGGAGETQYF,TGTGCCAGCAGCAAAGATGGTGGGGGGGCCGGGGAGACCCAGTACTTC
few,TRBV6-2/TRBV6-3,NA,TRBJ2-7,CASSSRSWEQYF,TGTGCCAGCAGTTCACGGAGCTGGGAGCAGTACTTC
few,TRBV7-2,NA,TRBJ1-1,CASSLGGTKTEAFF,TGTGCCAGCAGCTTAGGGGGGACGAAAACTGAAGCTTTCTTT
NA,TRBV12-3/TRBV12-4,NA,TRBJ1-1,CASSLFHKNEAFF,TGTGCCAGCAGTTTGTTCCATAAAAATGAAGCTTTCTTT
few,TRBV4-3,NA,TRBJ2-1,CASSHRTDSYNEQFF,TGCGCCAGCAGCCACAGAACCGACTCCTACAATGAGCAGTTCTTC
few,TRBV6-1,TRBD2,TRBJ2-7,CASARSSGSYEQYF,TGTGCCAGCGCCCGGTCGAGCGGGAGCTACGAGCAGTACTTC
few,TRBV5-1,NA,TRBJ1-4,CASSLGRSGDEKLFF,TGCGCCAGCAGCTTGGGAAGATCGGGGGATGAAAAACTGTTTTTT
few,TRBV10-3,NA,TRBJ2-5,CAISDPRVPETQYF,TGTGCCATCAGCGATCCCAGGGTTCCAGAGACCCAGTACTTC
NA,TRBV28,NA,TRBJ1-4,CASSTHGRLNEKLFF,TGTGCCAGCAGTACCCATGGAAGACTTAATGAAAAACTGTTTTTT
NA,TRBV7-9,TRBD1,TRBJ1-6,CASNIGDRGSPLHF,TGTGCCAGCAACATAGGGGACAGGGGCTCACCCCTCCACTTT
NA,TRBV12-3/TRBV12-4,NA,TRBJ2-7,CASSLASRAYEQYF,TGTGCCAGCAGTTTGGCTAGTAGGGCCTACGAGCAGTACTTC
once,TRBV2,NA,TRBJ1-6,CASRARGTINSPLHF,TGTGCCAGCCGGGCCCGGGGAACAATTAATTCACCCCTCCACTTT
NA,TRBV4-1,TRBD1,TRBJ1-2,CASSQDRVGYTF,TGCGCCAGCAGCCAGGACAGGGTTGGCTACACCTTC
NA,TRBV28,TRBD1,TRBJ2-5,CASRSRLGTEKETQYF,TGTGCCAGCAGAAGCAGACTCGGGACAGAAAAAGAGACCCAGTACTTC
many,TRBV12-3/TRBV12-4,NA,TRBJ1-1,CASSPKGGVEAFF,TGTGCCAGCAGTCCGAAAGGGGGGGTCGAAGCTTTCTTT
NA,TRBV24-1,NA,TRBJ2-7,CATSDSRLGTAISYEQYF,TGTGCCACCAGTGATTCCAGACTAGGGACCGCCATCTCCTACGAGCAGTACTTC
few,TRBV7-2,TRBD1,TRBJ2-2,CASSLLGQDTGELFF,TGTGCCAGCAGCTTATTAGGACAGGACACCGGGGAGCTGTTTTTT
NA,TRBV7-6,TRBD1,TRBJ1-1,CASSLAPTGANTEAFF,TGTGCCAGCAGCTTAGCCCCGACAGGGGCGAACACTGAAGCTTTCTTT
few,TRBV7-2,TRBD1,TRBJ1-3,CASSLGDRKDTIYF,TGTGCCAGCAGCTTAGGGGACAGGAAAGACACCATATATTTT
few,TRBV9,NA,TRBJ1-2,CASSGQADYGYTF,TGTGCCAGCAGCGGACAAGCCGACTATGGCTACACCTTC
few,TRBV5-1,TRBD1,TRBJ2-1,CASSESRRGGDEQFF,TGCGCCAGCAGCGAGAGCCGGAGAGGGGGCGATGAGCAGTTCTTC
few,TRBV5-1,TRBD1,TRBJ1-2,CASSVTGTDGYTF,TGCGCCAGCAGCGTGACAGGGACTGATGGCTACACCTTC
few,TRBV29-1,TRBD1,TRBJ1-1,CSVPQLTGTEAFF,TGCAGCGTTCCCCAACTGACAGGGACTGAAGCTTTCTTT
few,TRBV7-2,NA,TRBJ2-2,CASSLVWVGELFF,TGTGCCAGCAGCTTAGTTTGGGTCGGGGAGCTGTTTTTT
few,TRBV4-1,TRBD1,TRBJ2-6,CASSVDRGMNSGANVLTF,TGCGCCAGCAGCGTCGACAGGGGGATGAACTCTGGGGCCAACGTCCTGACTTTC
NA,TRBV5-1,NA,TRBJ1-4,CASSPGARGTNEKLFF,TGCGCCAGCAGCCCAGGAGCGCGGGGGACTAATGAAAAACTGTTTTTT
few,TRBV21-1,NA,TRBJ2-1,CASSVRQGTYNEQFF,TGTGCCAGCAGCGTCAGACAGGGAACTTACAATGAGCAGTTCTTC
few,TRBV27,NA,TRBJ2-1,CASKLRDNNEQFF,TGTGCCAGCAAGCTCAGAGACAACAATGAGCAGTTCTTC